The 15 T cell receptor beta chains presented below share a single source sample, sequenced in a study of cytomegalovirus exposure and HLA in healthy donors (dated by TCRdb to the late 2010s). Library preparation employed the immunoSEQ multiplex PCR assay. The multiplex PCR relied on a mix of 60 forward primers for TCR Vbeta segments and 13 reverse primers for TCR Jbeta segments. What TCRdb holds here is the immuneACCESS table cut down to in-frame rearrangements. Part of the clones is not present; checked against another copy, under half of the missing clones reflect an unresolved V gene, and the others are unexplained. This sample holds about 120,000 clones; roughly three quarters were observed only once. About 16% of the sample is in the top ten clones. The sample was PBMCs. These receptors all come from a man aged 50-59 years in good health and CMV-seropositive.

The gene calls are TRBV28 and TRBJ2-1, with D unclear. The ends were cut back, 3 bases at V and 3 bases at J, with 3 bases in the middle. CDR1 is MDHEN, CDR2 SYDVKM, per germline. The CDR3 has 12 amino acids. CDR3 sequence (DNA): TGTGCCAGCAGTTTTCTCTACAATGAGCAGTTCTTC. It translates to CASSFLYNEQFF.

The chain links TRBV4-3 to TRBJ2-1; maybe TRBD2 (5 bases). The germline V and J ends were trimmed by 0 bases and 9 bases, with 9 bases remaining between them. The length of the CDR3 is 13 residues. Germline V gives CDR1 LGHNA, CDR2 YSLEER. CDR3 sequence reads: CASSQDQAGEQFF. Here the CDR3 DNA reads TGCGCCAGCAGCCAAGATCAGGCGGGTGAGCAGTTCTTC.

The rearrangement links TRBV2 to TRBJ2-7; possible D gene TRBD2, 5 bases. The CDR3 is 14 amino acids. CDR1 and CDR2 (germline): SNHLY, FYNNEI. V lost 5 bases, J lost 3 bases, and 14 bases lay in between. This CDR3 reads CASSPRTGDYEQYF. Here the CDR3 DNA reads TGTGCCAGCAGTCCCCGGACTGGGGACTACGAGCAGTACTTC.

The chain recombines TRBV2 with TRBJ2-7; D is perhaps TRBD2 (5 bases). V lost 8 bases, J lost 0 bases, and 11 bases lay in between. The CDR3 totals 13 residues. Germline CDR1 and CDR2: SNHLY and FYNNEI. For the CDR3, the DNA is TGTGCCAGCGGAAAGGACTTCTCCTACGAGCAGTACTTC. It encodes CASGKDFSYEQYF.

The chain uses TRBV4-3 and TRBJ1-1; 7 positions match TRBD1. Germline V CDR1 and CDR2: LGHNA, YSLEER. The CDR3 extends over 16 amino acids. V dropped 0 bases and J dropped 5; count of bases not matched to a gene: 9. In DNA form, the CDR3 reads TGCGCCAGCAGCCAAGAACCTAACAGGGGATTGACTGAAGCTTTCTTT. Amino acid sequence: CASSQEPNRGLTEAFF.

CDR3 loop: CASSDGPHIVSSYNEQFF. CDR3 nucleotides: TGTGCCAGCAGTGATGGGCCCCACATTGTCTCCTCCTACAATGAGCAGTTCTTC. This sequence joins TRBV2 and TRBJ2-1; D unclear. Between the trimmed V and J ends, which lost 3 bases and 0 bases, there was a span of 18 bases. Germline V gene data show CDR1 as SNHLY and CDR2 as FYNNEI. This CDR3 comprises 18 residues.

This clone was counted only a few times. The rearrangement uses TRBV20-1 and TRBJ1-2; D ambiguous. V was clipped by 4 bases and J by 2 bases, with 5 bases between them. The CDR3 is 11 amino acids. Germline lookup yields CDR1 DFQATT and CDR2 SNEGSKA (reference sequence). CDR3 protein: CSAIQNYGYTF. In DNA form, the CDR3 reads TGCAGTGCTATCCAGAACTATGGCTACACCTTC.

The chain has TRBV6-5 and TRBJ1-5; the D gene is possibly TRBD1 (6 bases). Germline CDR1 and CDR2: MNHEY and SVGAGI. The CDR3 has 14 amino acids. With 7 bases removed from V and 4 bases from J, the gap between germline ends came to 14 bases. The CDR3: CASTPSRGNQPQHF. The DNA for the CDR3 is TGTGCCAGCACCCCCAGCAGGGGTAATCAGCCCCAGCATTTT.

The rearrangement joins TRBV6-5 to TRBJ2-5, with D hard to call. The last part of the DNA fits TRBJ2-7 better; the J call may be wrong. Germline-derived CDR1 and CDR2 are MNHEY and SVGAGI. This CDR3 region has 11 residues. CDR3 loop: CASSDDYEQYF. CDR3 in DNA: TGTGCCAGCAGTGACGACTACGAGCAGTACTTC.

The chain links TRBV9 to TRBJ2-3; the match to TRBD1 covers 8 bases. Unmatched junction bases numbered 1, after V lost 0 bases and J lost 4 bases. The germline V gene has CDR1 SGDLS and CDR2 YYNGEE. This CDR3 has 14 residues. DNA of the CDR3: TGTGCCAGCAGCGTAGGACAGGGGCCAGATACGCAGTATTTT. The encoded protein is CASSVGQGPDTQYF.

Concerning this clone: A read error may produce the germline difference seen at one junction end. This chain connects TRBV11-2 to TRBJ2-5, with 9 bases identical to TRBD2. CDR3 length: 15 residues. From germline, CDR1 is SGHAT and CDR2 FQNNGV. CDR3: CASGFSGSGGETQYF. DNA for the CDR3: TGTGCCAGCGGCTTTAGCGGGAGCGGAGGAGAGACCCAGTACTTC. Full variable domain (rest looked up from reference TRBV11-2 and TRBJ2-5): EAGVAQSPRYKIIEKRQSVAFWCNPISGHATLYWYQQILGQGPKLLIQFQNNGVVDDSQLPKDRFSAERLKGVDSTLKIQPAKLEDSAVYLCASGFSGSGGETQYFGPGTRLLVL.

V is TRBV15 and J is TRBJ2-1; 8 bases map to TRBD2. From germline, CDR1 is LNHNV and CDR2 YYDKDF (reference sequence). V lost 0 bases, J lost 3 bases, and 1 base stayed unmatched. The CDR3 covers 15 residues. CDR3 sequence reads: CATSREAGDYNEQFF. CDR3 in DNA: TGTGCCACCAGCAGAGAAGCGGGAGACTACAATGAGCAGTTCTTC.

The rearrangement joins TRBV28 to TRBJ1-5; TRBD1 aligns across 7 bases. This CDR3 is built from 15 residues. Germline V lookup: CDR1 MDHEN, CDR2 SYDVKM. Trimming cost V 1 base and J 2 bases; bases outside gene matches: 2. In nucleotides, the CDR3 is TGTGCCAGCAGTTTATTTCAGGGGGGCAATCAGCCCCAGCATTTT. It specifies CASSLFQGGNQPQHF.

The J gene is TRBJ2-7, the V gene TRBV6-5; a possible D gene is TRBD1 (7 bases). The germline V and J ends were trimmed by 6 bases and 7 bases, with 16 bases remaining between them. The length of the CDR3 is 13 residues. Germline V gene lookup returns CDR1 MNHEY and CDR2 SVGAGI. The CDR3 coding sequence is TGTGCCAGCAGCGCGGGACAGCTACTAGAGCAGTACTTC. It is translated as CASSAGQLLEQYF.

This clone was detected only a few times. The CDR3 sequence: CSVKEKAAYEQYF. The CDR3, as DNA: TGCAGCGTCAAAGAGAAGGCGGCATACGAGCAGTACTTC. This chain connects TRBV29-1 to TRBJ2-7, with D unclear. This CDR3 comprises 13 residues. The V end lost 6 bases, the J end lost 4 bases, and 16 bases lay between the germline ends. Germline values: CDR1 SQVTM, CDR2 ANQGSEA.